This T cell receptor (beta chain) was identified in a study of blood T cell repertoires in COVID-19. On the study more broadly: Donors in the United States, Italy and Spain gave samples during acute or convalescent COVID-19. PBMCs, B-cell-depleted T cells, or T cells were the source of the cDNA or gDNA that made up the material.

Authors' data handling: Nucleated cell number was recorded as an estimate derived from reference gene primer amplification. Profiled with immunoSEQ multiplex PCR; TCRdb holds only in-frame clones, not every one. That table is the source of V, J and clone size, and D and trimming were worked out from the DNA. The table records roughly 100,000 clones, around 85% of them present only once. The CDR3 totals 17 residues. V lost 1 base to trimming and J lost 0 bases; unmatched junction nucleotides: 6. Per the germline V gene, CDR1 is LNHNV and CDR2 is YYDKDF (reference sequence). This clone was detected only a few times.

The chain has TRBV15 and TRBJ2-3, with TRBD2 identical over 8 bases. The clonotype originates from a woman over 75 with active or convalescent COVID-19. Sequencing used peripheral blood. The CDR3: CATSRGSGVLSTDTQYF. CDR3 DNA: TGTGCCACCAGCAGAGGTAGCGGGGTGTTGAGCACAGATACGCAGTATTTT.